Included here is one TCR beta chain sequence, with context. The antigen is undetermined. Libraries were prepared by immunoSEQ multiplex PCR; TCRdb keeps only in-frame clonotypes and omits some of them. The table has about 2.5 million clones, 92% seen once. This entry belongs to a study of shared clonotypes between healthy human individuals. Overall study findings and caveats: The four-donor shared clonotypes exceeded non-shared clonotypes in generation probability, with non-shared ones scoring lower.

The receptor was derived from a man aged 18 to 29 in good health. Some clones in this sample may be carry-over from other donors' samples. Sample: naive CD4+ T cells from PBMCs. Subset given: CD45RA+ positively selected.

The CDR3 bases are TGTGCCAGCAGTGACTCAGAGAGGGAGGACACCGGGGAGCTGTTTTTT. Its translation: CASSDSEREDTGELFF. J is TRBJ2-2 and V is TRBV25-1; possible D gene TRBD2, 6 bases. Germline lookup yields CDR1 MGHDK and CDR2 SYGVNS. This CDR3 contains 16 residues. Between the trimmed V and J ends, which lost 3 bases and 3 bases, there was a span of 14 bases. Complete variable domain (other parts from reference TRBV25-1 and TRBJ2-2): EADIYQTPRYLVIGTGKKITLECSQTMGHDKMYWYQQDPGMELHLIHYSYGVNSTEKGDLSSESTVSRIRTEHFPLTLESARPSHTSQYLCASSDSEREDTGELFFGEGSRLTVL.